This entry features one T cell receptor beta chain sequence. Its antigen is not identified. Generated by immunoSEQ multiplex PCR, the TCRdb table keeps only in-frame clones and is missing some. The table records about 45,000 clones, around 88% of them present only once. These data originate in a study of PD-L1 blockade in urothelial cancer. Overall study: Beginning at some point between 2014 and 2015, patients received atezolizumab, given as 1,200 mg intravenously every 3 weeks. Blood was subjected to analysis at 3 weeks (second dose) and 6 weeks following treatment start. When blood samples were assessed, the median T cell count was some 130,000.

V was clipped by 6 bases and J by 1 base; unmatched bases: 12. The germline V gene encodes CDR1 GTSNPN and CDR2 SVGIG (reference sequence). The CDR3 is 16 residues long. Points from the study as a whole: Patients who had durable benefit saw their tumor-associated blood clones expand more at 3 weeks.

Sequenced here: PBMCs, sampled around atezolizumab (anti-PD-L1) treatment. The rearrangement joins TRBV30 to TRBJ2-5; 9 bases fit TRBD1. The receptor's source is a man at least 80 years old with urothelial cancer. In DNA form, the CDR3 reads TGTGCCTGTCGGGGACAGGGAGGGGGTATCCAAGAGACCCAGTACTTC. Translating gives CACRGQGGGIQETQYF.